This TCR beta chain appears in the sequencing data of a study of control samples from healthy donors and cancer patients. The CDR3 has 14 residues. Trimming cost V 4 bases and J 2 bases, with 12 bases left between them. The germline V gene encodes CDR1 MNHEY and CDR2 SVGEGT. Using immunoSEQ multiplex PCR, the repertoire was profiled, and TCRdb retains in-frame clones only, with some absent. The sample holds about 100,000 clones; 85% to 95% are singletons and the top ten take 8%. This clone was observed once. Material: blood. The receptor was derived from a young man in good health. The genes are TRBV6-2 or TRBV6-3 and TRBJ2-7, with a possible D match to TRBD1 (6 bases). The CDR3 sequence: CASSWTDSTYEQYF. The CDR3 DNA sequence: TGTGCCAGCAGTTGGACGGACAGTACCTACGAGCAGTACTTC.